This is a list of T cell receptor beta chains from one sample in a study of blood T cell repertoires in COVID-19. Sequenced by immunoSEQ multiplex PCR; TCRdb stores in-frame clones only, minus some. This table has 55,000 to 70,000 clones, about 90% appearing once. Sequenced material: peripheral blood. The receptor source for this set is a woman aged 45 to 65 with COVID-19, enrolled during active disease. Each CDR3 is given with its conserved first and last residue. The order of the fields is D gene, J gene, V gene, clone size, CDR3 length, CDR3 protein, CDR3 DNA. A D gene is named only where the DNA matches it firmly. Rows may omit the clone size; those that give it use once, few, many or a size class.

d_gene: TRBD2; j_gene: TRBJ2-1; v_gene: TRBV30; abundance: NA; len: 15; CDR3aa: CAWSPGAGKYNEQFF; CDR3nt: TGTGCCTGGAGCCCAGGAGCGGGGAAATACAATGAGCAGTTCTTC
d_gene: NA; j_gene: TRBJ1-2; v_gene: TRBV5-4; abundance: NA; len: 12; CDR3aa: CASSLSGFGYTF; CDR3nt: TGTGCCAGCAGCTTGTCAGGGTTTGGCTACACCTTC
d_gene: TRBD1; j_gene: TRBJ1-2; v_gene: TRBV24-1; abundance: NA; len: 18; CDR3aa: CATSDPRSTGGNNYGYTF; CDR3nt: TGTGCCACCAGTGACCCCCGGTCGACAGGGGGAAACAACTATGGCTACACCTTC
d_gene: TRBD2; j_gene: TRBJ2-1; v_gene: TRBV27; abundance: NA; len: 15; CDR3aa: CASEREGRSYNEQFF; CDR3nt: TGTGCCAGCGAGCGGGAGGGCCGTTCCTACAATGAGCAGTTCTTC
d_gene: TRBD1; j_gene: TRBJ1-2; v_gene: TRBV5-1; abundance: NA; len: 15; CDR3aa: CASSLAGQGGYGYTF; CDR3nt: TGCGCCAGCAGCTTGGCGGGACAGGGGGGATATGGCTACACCTTC
d_gene: TRBD2; j_gene: TRBJ2-3; v_gene: TRBV30; abundance: once; len: 18; CDR3aa: CAWSVTSGRGGGTDTQYF; CDR3nt: TGTGCCTGGAGTGTTACTAGCGGGAGAGGGGGAGGCACAGATACGCAGTATTTT
d_gene: NA; j_gene: TRBJ2-7; v_gene: TRBV7-2; abundance: NA; len: 16; CDR3aa: CASSLGGLASFYEQYF; CDR3nt: TGTGCCAGCAGCTTAGGGGGCCTAGCGTCGTTCTACGAGCAGTACTTC
d_gene: NA; j_gene: TRBJ2-2; v_gene: TRBV30; abundance: NA; len: 12; CDR3aa: CAWNRNTGELFF; CDR3nt: TGTGCCTGGAATAGGAACACCGGGGAGCTGTTTTTT
d_gene: NA; j_gene: TRBJ2-1; v_gene: TRBV5-1; abundance: NA; len: 14; CDR3aa: CASSLDAGRYEQFF; CDR3nt: TGCGCCAGCAGCTTGGATGCGGGACGATATGAGCAGTTCTTC
d_gene: NA; j_gene: TRBJ1-1; v_gene: TRBV5-4; abundance: NA; len: 14; CDR3aa: CASTPRPGNTEAFF; CDR3nt: TGTGCCAGCACACCGCGCCCGGGGAACACTGAAGCTTTCTTT
d_gene: TRBD1; j_gene: TRBJ1-2; v_gene: TRBV5-1; abundance: NA; len: 14; CDR3aa: CASNRADRDYGYTF; CDR3nt: TGCGCCAGCAATAGGGCCGACAGGGACTATGGCTACACCTTC
d_gene: NA; j_gene: TRBJ1-5; v_gene: TRBV28; abundance: NA; len: 15; CDR3aa: CASSRGGLSNQPQHF; CDR3nt: TGTGCCAGCAGCCGGGGGGGGTTGTCAAATCAGCCCCAGCATTTT
d_gene: TRBD1; j_gene: TRBJ1-1; v_gene: TRBV10-3; abundance: NA; len: 18; CDR3aa: CAIAGRGPRETLDTEAFF; CDR3nt: TGTGCCATCGCAGGCAGGGGGCCTAGGGAAACATTGGACACTGAAGCTTTCTTT
d_gene: NA; j_gene: TRBJ2-5; v_gene: TRBV6-5; abundance: NA; len: 10; CDR3aa: CASRSNTQYF; CDR3nt: TGTGCCAGCAGGAGTAACACCCAGTACTTC
d_gene: NA; j_gene: TRBJ2-3; v_gene: TRBV7-8; abundance: NA; len: 17; CDR3aa: CASSFQALAGITDTQYF; CDR3nt: TGTGCCAGCAGCTTCCAGGCGTTGGCAGGCATCACAGATACGCAGTATTTT
d_gene: NA; j_gene: TRBJ2-7; v_gene: TRBV18; abundance: once; len: 16; CDR3aa: CASSPLKASPGYEQYF; CDR3nt: TGTGCCAGCTCACCCCTGAAAGCGAGCCCCGGCTACGAGCAGTACTTC